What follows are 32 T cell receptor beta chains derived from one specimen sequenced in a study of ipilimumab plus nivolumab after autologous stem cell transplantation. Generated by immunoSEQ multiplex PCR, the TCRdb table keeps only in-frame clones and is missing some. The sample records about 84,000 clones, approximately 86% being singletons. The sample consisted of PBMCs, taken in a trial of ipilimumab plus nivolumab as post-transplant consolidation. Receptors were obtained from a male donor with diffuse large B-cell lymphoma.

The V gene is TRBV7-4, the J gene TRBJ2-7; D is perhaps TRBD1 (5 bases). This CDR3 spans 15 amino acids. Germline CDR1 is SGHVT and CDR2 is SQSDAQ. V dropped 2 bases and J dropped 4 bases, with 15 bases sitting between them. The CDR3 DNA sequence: TGTGCCAGCAGCTTAAAAGGCAGGGCAAGGTACGAGCAGTACTTC. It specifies CASSLKGRARYEQYF.

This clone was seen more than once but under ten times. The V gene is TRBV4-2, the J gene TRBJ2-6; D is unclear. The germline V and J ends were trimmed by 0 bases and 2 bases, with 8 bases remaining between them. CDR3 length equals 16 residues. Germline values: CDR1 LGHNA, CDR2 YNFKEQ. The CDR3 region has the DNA TGTGCCAGCAGCCAAGATCGAACCCCTGGGGCCAACGTCCTGACTTTC. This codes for CASSQDRTPGANVLTF.

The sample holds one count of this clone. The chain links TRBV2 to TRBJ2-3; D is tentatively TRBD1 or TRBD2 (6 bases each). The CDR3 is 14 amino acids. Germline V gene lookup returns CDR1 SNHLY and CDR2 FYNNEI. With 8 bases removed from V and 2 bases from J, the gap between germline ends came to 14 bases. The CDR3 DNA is TGTGCCAGCCGTCTAGGGGGGCCCACAGATACGCAGTATTTT. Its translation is CASRLGGPTDTQYF.

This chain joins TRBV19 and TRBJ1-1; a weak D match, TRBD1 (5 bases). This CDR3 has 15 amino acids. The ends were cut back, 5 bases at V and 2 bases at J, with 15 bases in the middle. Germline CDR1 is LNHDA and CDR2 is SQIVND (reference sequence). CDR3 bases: TGTGCCAGTAGTCCCCTTGACAGATCTAACACTGAAGCTTTCTTT. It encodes CASSPLDRSNTEAFF. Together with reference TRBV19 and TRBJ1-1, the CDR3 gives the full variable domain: DGGITQSPKYLFRKEGQNVTLSCEQNLNHDAMYWYRQDPGQGLRLIYYSQIVNDFQKGDIAEGYSVSREKKESFPLTVTSAQKNPTAFYLCASSPLDRSNTEAFFGQGTRLTVV.

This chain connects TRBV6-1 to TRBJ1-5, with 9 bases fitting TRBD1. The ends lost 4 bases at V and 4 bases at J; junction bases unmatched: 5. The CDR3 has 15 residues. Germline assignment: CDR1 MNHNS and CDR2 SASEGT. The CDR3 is CASSAVGTGNQPQHF. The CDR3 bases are TGTGCCAGCAGTGCAGTCGGGACAGGGAATCAGCCCCAGCATTTT.

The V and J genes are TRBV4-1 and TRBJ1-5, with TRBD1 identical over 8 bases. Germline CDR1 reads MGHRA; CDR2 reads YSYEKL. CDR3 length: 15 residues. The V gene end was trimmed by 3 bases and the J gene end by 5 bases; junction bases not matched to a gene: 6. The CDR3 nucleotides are TGCGCCAGCAGCCACCCAGGGGGCACCGATCAGCCCCAGCATTTT. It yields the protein CASSHPGGTDQPQHF.

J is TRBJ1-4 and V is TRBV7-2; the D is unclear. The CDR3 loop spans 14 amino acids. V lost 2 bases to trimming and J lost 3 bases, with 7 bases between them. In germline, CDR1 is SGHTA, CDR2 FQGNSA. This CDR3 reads CASSLQTSNEKLFF. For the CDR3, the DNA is TGTGCCAGCAGCTTACAGACTTCTAATGAAAAACTGTTTTTT. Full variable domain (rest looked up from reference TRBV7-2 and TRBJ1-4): GAGVSQSPSNKVTEKGKDVELRCDPISGHTALYWYRQSLGQGLEFLIYFQGNSAPDKSGLPSDRFSAERTGGSVSTLTIQRTQQEDSAVYLCASSLQTSNEKLFFGSGTQLSVL.

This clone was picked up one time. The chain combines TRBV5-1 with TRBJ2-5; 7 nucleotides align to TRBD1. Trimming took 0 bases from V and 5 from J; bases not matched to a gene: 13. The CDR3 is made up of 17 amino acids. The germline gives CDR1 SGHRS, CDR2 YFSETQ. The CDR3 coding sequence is TGCGCCAGCAGCTTGGGGACACAGGGGAGTAGAGGGGAGACCCAGTACTTC. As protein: CASSLGTQGSRGETQYF.

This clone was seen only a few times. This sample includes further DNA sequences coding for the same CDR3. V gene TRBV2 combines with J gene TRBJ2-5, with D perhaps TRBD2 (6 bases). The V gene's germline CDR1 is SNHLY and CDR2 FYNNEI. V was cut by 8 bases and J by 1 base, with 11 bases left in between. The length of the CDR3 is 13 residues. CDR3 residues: CASRRDSQETQYF. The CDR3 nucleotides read TGTGCCAGCCGCCGGGACTCCCAAGAGACCCAGTACTTC.

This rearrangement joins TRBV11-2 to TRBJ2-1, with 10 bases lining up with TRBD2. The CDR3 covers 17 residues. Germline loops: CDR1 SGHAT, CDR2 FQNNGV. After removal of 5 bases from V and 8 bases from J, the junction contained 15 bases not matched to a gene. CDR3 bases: TGTGCCAGCAGCCCTACTGGACTAGCGGACGCTAGCCATGAGCAGTTCTTC. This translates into CASSPTGLADASHEQFF.

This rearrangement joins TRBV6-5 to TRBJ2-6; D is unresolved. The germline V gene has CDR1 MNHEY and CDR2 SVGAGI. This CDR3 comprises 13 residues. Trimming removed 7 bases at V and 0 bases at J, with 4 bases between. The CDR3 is CASIASGANVLTF. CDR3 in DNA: TGTGCCAGCATTGCCTCTGGGGCCAACGTCCTGACTTTC.

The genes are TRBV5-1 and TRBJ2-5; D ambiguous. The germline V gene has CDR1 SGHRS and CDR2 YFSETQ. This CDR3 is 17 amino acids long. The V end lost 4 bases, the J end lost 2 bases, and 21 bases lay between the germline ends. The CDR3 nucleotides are TGCGCCAGCAGCACGGATTTTATCGGGTATCCACAAGAGACCCAGTACTTC. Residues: CASSTDFIGYPQETQYF.

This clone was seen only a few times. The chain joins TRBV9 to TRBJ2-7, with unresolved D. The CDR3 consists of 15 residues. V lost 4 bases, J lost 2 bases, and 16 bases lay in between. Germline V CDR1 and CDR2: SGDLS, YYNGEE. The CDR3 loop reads CASSPSPGQAYEQYF. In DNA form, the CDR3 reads TGTGCCAGCAGCCCGTCTCCGGGTCAAGCCTACGAGCAGTACTTC. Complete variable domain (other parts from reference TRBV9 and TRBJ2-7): DSGVTQTPKHLITATGQRVTLRCSPRSGDLSVYWYQQSLDQGLQFLIQYYNGEERAKGNILERFSAQQFPDLHSELNLSSLELGDSALYFCASSPSPGQAYEQYFGPGTRLTVT.

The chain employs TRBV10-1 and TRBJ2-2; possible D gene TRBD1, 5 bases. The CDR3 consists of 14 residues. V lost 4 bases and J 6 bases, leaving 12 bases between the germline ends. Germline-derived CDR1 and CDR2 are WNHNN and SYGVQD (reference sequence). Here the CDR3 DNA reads TGCGCCAGCAGTGTATTAGGGGCGGCCGGGGAGCTGTTTTTT. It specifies CASSVLGAAGELFF.

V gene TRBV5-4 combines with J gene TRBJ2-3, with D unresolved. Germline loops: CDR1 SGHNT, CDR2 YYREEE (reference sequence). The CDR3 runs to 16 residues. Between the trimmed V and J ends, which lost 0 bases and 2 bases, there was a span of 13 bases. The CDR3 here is CASSLDRLVNTDTQYF. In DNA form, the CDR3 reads TGTGCCAGCAGCTTGGACAGACTGGTTAACACAGATACGCAGTATTTT. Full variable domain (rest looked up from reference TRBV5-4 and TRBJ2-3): ETGVTQSPTHLIKTRGQQVTLRCSSQSGHNTVSWYQQALGQGPQFIFQYYREEENGRGNFPPRFSGLQFPNYSSELNVNALELDDSALYLCASSLDRLVNTDTQYFGPGTRLTVL.

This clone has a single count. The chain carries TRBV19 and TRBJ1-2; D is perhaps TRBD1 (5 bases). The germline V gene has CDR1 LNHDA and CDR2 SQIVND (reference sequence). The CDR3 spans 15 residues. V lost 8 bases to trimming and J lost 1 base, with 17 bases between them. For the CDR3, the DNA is TGTGCCAGTCAGGACCGACAGAGGATTAACTATGGCTACACCTTC. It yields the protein CASQDRQRINYGYTF. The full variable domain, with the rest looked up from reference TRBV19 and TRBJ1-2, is DGGITQSPKYLFRKEGQNVTLSCEQNLNHDAMYWYRQDPGQGLRLIYYSQIVNDFQKGDIAEGYSVSREKKESFPLTVTSAQKNPTAFYLCASQDRQRINYGYTFGSGTRLTVV.

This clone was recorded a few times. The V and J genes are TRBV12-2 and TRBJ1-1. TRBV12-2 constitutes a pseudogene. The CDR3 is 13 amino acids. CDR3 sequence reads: CAPVKVMNTEAFF. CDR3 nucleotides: TGTGCACCGGTAAAGGTAATGAACACTGAAGCTTTCTTT.

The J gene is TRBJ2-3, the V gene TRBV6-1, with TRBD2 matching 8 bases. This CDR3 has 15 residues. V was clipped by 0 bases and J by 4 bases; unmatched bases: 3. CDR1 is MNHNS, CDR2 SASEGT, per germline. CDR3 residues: CASSEAPGGADTQYF. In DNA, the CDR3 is TGTGCCAGCAGTGAAGCGCCCGGGGGGGCAGATACGCAGTATTTT.

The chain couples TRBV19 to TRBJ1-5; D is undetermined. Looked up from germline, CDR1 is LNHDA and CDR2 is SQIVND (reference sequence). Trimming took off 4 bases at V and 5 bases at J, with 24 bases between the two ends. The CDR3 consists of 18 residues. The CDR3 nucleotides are TGTGCCAGTAGTAGTGAAAATCCGACCTTCCGACGGTATCAGCCCCAGCATTTT. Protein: CASSSENPTFRRYQPQHF.

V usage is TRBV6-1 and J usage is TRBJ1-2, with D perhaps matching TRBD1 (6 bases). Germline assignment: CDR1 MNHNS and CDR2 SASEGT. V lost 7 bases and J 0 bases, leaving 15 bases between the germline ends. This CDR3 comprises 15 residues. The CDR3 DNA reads TGTGCCAGCATAGCCCCCCACAGGGCTAACTATGGCTACACCTTC. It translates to CASIAPHRANYGYTF.

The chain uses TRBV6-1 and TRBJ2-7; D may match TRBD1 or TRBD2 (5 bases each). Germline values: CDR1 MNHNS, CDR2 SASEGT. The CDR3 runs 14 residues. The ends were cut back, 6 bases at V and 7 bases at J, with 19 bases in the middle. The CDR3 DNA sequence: TGTGCCAGCAGCAAGGGACGCCTTAAGGAGGAGCAGTACTTC. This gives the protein CASSKGRLKEEQYF.

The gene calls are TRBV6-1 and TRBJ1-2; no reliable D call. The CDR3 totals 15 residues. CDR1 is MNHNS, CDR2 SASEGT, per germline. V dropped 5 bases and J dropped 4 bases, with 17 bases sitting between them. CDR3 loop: CASSPTRGLGYGYTF. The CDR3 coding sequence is TGTGCCAGCAGTCCCACCCGGGGTCTCGGCTATGGCTACACCTTC.

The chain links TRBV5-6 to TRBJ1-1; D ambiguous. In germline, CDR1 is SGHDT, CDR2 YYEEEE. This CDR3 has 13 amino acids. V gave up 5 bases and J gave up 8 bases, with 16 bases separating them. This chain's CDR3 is CASSLSGVWEAFF. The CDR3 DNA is TGTGCCAGCAGTCTCAGTGGGGTTTGGGAAGCTTTCTTT.

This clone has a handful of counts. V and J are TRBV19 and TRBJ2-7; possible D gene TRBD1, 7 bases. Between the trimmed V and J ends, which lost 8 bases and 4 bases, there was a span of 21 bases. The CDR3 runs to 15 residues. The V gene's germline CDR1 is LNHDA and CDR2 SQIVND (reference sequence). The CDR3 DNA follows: TGTGCCAGTTCAACTCAGGGGGGAAAAAGGTACGAGCAGTACTTC. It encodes CASSTQGGKRYEQYF.

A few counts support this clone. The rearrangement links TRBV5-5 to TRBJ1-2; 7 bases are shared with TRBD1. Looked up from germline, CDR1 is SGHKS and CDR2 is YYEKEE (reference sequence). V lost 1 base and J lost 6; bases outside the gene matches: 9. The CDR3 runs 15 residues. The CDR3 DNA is TGTGCCAGCAGCTTGAGTCCGACAGGGCGCGATGGCTACACCTTC. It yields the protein CASSLSPTGRDGYTF. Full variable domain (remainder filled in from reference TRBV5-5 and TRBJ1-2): DAGVTQSPTHLIKTRGQQVTLRCSPISGHKSVSWYQQVLGQGPQFIFQYYEKEERGRGNFPDRFSARQFPNYSSELNVNALLLGDSALYLCASSLSPTGRDGYTFGSGTRLTVV.

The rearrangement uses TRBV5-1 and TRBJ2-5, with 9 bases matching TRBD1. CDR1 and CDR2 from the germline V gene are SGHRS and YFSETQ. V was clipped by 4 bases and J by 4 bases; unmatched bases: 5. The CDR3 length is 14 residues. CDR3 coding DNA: TGCGCCAGCAGCGGGACAGGGAAATCAGAGACCCAGTACTTC. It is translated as CASSGTGKSETQYF.

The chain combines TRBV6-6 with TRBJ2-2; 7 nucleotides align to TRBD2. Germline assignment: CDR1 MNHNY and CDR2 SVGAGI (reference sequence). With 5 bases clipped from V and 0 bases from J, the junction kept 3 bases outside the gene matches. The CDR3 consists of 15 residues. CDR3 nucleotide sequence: TGTGCCAGCAGTAGGGCGGGGGCGAACACCGGGGAGCTGTTTTTT. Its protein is CASSRAGANTGELFF.

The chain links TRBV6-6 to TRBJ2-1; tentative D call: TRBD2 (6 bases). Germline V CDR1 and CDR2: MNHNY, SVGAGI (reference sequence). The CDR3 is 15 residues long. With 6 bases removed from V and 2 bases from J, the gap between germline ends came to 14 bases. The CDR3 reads CASSLERVAYNEQFF. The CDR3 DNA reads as TGTGCCAGCAGCTTGGAGCGGGTGGCCTACAATGAGCAGTTCTTC.

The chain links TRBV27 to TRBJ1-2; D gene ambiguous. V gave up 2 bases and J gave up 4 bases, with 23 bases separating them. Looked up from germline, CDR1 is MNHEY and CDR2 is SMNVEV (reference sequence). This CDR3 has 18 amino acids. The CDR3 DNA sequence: TGTGCCAGCAGTTTAGGCCCCTCTCTTCGGGCATCGGGCTATGGCTACACCTTC. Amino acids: CASSLGPSLRASGYGYTF.

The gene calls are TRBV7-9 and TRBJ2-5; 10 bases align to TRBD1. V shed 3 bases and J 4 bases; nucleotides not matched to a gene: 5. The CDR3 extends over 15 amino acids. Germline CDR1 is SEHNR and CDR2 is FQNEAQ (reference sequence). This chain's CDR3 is CASSLTGGAGETQYF. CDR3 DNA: TGTGCCAGCAGCTTGACAGGGGGCGCGGGAGAGACCCAGTACTTC.

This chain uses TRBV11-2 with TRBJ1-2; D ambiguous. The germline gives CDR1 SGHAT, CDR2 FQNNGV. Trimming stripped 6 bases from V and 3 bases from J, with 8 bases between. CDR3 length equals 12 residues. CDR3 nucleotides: TGTGCCAGCAGTCAGGCGGACTATGGCTACACCTTC. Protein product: CASSQADYGYTF.

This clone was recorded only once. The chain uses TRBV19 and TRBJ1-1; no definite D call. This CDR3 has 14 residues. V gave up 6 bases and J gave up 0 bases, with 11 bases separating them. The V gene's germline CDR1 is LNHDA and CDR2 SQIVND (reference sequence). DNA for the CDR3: TGTGCCAGTAGACGGAACCCGATGAACACTGAAGCTTTCTTT. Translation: CASRRNPMNTEAFF.